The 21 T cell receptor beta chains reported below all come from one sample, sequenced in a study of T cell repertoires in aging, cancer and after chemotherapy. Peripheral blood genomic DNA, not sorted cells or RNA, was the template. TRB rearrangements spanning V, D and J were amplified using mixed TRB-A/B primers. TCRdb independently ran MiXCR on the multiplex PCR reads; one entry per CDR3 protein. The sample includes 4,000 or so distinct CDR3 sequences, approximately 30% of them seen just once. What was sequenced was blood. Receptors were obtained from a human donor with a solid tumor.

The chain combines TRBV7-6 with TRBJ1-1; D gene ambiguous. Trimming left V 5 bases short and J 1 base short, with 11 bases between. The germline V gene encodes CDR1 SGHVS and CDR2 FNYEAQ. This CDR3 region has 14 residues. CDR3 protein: CASSPNVENTEAFF. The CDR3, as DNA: TGTGCCAGCAGCCCCAACGTCGAGAACACTGAAGCTTTCTTT.

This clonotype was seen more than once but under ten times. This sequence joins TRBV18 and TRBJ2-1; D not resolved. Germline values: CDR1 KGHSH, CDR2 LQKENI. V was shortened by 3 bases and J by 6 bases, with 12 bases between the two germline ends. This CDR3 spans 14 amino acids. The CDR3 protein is CASSPTPRTNEQFF. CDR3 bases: TGTGCCAGCTCACCCACCCCCAGGACCAATGAGCAGTTCTTC.

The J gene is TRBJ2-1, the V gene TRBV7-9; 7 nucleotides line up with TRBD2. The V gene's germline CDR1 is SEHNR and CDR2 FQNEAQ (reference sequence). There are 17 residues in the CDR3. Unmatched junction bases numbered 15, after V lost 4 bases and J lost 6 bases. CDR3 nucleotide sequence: TGTGCCAGCAGCTCTCAACTCGAACTAGCGAGGGGCAATGAGCAGTTCTTC. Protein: CASSSQLELARGNEQFF.

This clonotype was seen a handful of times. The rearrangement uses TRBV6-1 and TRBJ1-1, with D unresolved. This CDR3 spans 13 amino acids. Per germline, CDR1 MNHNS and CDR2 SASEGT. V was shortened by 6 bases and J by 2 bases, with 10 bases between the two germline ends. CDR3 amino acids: CASRVTVNTEAFF. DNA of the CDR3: TGTGCCAGCAGGGTAACAGTTAACACTGAAGCTTTCTTT.

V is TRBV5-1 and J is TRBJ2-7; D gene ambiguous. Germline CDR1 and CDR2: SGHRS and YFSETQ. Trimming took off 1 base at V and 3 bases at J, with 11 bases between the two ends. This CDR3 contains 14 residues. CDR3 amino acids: CASSLSQIRYEQYF. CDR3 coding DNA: TGCGCCAGCAGCTTGAGTCAGATCCGCTACGAGCAGTACTTC.

CDR3 in amino acids: CSARGTGGGYTF. The DNA for the CDR3 is TGCAGTGCCCGAGGGACAGGGGGGGGCTACACCTTC. The chain is built from TRBV20-1 and TRBJ1-2; 11 nucleotides align to TRBD1. There are 12 residues in the CDR3. V was pared by 6 bases and J by 8 bases, with 5 bases of the junction left unmatched. The germline V gene encodes CDR1 DFQATT and CDR2 SNEGSKA (reference sequence).

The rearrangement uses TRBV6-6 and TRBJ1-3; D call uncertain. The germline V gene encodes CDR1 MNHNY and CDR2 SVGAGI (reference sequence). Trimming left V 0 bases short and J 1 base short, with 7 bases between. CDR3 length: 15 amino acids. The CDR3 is CASSYSAESGNTIYF. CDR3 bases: TGTGCCAGCAGTTACTCGGCGGAATCTGGAAACACCATATATTTT.

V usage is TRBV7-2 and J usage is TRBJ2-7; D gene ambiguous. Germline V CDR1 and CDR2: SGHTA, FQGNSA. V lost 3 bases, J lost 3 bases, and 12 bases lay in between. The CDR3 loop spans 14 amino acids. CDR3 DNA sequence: TGTGCCAGCAGCTTCTCAGGAGCCGTCTACGAGCAGTACTTC. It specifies CASSFSGAVYEQYF. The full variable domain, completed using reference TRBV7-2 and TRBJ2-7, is GAGVSQSPSNKVTEKGKDVELRCDPISGHTALYWYRQSLGQGLEFLIYFQGNSAPDKSGLPSDRFSAERTGGSVSTLTIQRTQQEDSAVYLCASSFSGAVYEQYFGPGTRLTVT.

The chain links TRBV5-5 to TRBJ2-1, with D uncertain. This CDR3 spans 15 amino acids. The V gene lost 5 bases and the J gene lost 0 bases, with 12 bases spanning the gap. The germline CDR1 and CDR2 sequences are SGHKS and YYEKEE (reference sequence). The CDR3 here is CASRESTDSYNEQFF. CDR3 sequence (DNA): TGTGCCAGCAGGGAGAGCACGGACTCCTACAATGAGCAGTTCTTC.

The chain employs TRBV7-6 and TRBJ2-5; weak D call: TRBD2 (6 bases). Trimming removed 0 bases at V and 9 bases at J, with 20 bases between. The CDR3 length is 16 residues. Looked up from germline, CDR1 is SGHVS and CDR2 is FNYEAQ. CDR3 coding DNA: TGTGCCAGCAGCTTAGCTAGGGCATGGAGCGGGTCGGCCCAGTACTTC. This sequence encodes CASSLARAWSGSAQYF.

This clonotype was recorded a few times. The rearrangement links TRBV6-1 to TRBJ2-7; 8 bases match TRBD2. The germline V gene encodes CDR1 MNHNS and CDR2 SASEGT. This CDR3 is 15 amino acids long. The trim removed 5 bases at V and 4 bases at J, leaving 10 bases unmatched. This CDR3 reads CASSTSLAGDYEQYF. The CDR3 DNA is TGTGCCAGCAGTACCAGTCTAGCGGGTGATTACGAGCAGTACTTC.

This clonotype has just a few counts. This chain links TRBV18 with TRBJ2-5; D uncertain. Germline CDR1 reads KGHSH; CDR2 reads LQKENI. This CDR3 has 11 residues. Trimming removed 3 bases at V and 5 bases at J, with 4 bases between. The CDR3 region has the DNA TGTGCCAGCTCACCGTTCGAGACCCAGTACTTC. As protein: CASSPFETQYF.

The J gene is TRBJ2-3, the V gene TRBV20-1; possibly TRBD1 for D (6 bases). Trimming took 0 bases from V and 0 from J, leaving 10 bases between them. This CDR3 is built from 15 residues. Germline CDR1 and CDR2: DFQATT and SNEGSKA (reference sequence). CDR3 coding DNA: TGCAGTGCTAGAGATGGACAGTTTAGCACAGATACGCAGTATTTT. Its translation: CSARDGQFSTDTQYF.

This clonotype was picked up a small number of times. The CDR3 spells CASSYDGGQPQHF. The CDR3 DNA follows: TGTGCCAGCAGTTACGATGGTGGTCAGCCCCAGCATTTT. The chain recombines TRBV6-5 with TRBJ1-5; D is ambiguous. CDR3 length: 13 amino acids. Per the germline V gene, CDR1 is MNHEY and CDR2 is SVGAGI. Trimming took off 2 bases at V and 6 bases at J, with 8 bases between the two ends.

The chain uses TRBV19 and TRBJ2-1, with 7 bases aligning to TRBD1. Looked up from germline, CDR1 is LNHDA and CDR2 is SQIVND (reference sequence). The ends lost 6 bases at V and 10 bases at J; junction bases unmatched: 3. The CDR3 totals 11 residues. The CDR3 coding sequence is TGTGCCAGTAGCTGGACAGGAGAGCAGTTCTTC. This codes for CASSWTGEQFF.

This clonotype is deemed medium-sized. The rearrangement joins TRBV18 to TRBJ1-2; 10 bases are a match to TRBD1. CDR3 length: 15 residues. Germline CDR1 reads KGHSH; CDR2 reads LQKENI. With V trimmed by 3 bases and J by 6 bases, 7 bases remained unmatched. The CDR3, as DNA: TGTGCCAGCTCACCGAGAGGGACAGGGGTTAATGGCTACACCTTC. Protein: CASSPRGTGVNGYTF.

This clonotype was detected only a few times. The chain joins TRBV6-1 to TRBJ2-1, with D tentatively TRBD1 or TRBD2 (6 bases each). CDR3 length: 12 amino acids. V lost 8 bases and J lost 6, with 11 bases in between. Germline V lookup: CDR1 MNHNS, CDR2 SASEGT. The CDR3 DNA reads TGTGCCAGCTTCGGAGGGGGCAATGAGCAGTTCTTC. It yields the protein CASFGGGNEQFF.

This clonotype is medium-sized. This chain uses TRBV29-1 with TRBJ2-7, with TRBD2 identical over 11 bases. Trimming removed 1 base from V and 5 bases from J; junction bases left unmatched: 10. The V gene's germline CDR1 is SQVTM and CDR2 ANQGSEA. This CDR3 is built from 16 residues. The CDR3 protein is CSVEVPRPSGRHEQYF. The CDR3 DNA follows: TGCAGCGTTGAAGTCCCACGTCCTAGCGGGAGGCACGAGCAGTACTTC.

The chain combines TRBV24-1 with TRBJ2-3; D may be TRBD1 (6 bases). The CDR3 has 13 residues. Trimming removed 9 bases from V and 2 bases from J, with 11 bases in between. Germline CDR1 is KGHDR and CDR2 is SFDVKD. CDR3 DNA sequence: TGTGCCACCGGACAGAGTAACACAGATACGCAGTATTTT. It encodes CATGQSNTDTQYF.

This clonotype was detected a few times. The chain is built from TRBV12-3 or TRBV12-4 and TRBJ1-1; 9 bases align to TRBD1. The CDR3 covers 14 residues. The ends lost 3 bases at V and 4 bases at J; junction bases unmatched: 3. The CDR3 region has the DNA TGTGCCAGCAGTTTCGGGACAGGGATCACTGAAGCTTTCTTT. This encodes CASSFGTGITEAFF.

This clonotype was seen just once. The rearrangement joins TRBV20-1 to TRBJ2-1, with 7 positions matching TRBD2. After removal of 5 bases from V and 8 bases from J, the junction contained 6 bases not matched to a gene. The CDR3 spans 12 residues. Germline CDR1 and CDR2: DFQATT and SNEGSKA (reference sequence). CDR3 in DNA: TGCAGTGCTGGGAGCGGGATTGATGAGCAGTTCTTC. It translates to CSAGSGIDEQFF.